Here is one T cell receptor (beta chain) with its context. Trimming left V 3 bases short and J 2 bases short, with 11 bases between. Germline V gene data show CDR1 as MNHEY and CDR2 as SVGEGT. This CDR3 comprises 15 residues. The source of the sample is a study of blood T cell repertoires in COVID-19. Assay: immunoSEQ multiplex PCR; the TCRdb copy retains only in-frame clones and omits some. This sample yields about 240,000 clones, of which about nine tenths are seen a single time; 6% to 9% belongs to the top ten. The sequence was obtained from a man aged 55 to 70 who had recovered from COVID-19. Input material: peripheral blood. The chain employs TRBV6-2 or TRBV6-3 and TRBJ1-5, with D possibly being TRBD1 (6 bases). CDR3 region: CASSYGGAGNQPQHF. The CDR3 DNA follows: TGTGCCAGCAGTTATGGGGGGGCCGGCAATCAGCCCCAGCATTTT.